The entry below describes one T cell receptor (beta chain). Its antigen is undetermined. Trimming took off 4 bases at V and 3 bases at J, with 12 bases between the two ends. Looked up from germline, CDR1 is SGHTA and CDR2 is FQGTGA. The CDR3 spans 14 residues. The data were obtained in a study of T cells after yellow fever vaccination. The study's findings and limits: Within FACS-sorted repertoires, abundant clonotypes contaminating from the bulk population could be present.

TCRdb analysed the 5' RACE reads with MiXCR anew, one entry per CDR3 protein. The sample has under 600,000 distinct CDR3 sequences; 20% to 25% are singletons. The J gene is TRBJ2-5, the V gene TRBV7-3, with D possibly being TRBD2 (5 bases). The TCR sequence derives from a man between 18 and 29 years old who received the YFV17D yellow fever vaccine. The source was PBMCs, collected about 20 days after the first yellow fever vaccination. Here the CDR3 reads CASSYRAGKETQYF. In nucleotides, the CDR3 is TGTGCCAGCAGCTATCGGGCCGGGAAAGAGACCCAGTACTTC.